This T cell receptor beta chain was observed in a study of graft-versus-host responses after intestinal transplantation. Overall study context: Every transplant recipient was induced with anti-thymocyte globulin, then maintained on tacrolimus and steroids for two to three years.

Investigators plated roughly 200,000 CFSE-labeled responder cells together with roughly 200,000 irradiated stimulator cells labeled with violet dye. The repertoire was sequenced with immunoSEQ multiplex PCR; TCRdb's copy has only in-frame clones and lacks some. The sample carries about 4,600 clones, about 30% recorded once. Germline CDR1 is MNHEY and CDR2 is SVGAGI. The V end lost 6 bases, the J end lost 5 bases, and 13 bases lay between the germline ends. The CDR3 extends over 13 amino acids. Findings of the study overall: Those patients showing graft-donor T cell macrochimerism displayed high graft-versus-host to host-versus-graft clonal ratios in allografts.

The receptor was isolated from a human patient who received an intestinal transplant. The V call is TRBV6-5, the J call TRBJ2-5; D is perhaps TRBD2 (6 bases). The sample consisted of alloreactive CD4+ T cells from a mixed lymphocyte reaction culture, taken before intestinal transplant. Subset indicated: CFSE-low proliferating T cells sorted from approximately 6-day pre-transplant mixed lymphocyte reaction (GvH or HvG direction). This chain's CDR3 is CASSPPGGETQYF. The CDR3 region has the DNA TGTGCCAGCAGCCCCCCTGGGGGGGAGACCCAGTACTTC.